Shown below are 23 T cell receptor beta chains from a single sample sequenced in a study of blood T cell repertoires in COVID-19. Clones were sequenced by immunoSEQ multiplex PCR, and TCRdb holds only the in-frame ones, with some missing. The sample contains some 190,000 clones, 60% to 85% of which appear only once. Material for sequencing was peripheral blood. The receptors derive from a woman aged 45-65 years with active or convalescent COVID-19.

The genes are TRBV6-2 or TRBV6-3 and TRBJ2-7; 10 bases fit TRBD1. This CDR3 region has 15 residues. Per the germline V gene, CDR1 is MNHEY and CDR2 is SVGEGT. Trimming at V came to 4 bases and at J to 3 bases, leaving 6 bases not matched to a gene. The CDR3 DNA sequence: TGTGCCAGCAGTTCTAGAGGGACAGGGGACTACGAGCAGTACTTC. This encodes CASSSRGTGDYEQYF.

This clone was seen a few times. V is TRBV6-2 or TRBV6-3 and J is TRBJ2-3; D remains ambiguous. The V gene lost 4 bases and the J gene lost 6 bases, with 17 bases spanning the gap. The germline gives CDR1 MNHEY, CDR2 SVGEGT. The CDR3 consists of 15 residues. The DNA for the CDR3 is TGTGCCAGCAGTTCACTAACCCCGGGTTCCGATACGCAGTATTTT. Translation: CASSSLTPGSDTQYF.

The V gene is TRBV6-5, the J gene TRBJ1-2; D is unclear. The length of the CDR3 is 10 residues. Trimming took off 11 bases at V and 5 bases at J, with 9 bases between the two ends. The germline gives CDR1 MNHEY, CDR2 SVGAGI. The CDR3 spells CAARGYGYTF. In DNA form, the CDR3 reads TGTGCCGCGCGTGGTTATGGCTACACCTTC.

The chain recombines TRBV11-1 with TRBJ2-3; the match to TRBD1 covers 8 bases. The CDR3 length is 15 residues. The junction had 10 bases not matched to a gene; V was cut back by 6 bases and J by 5 bases. Germline V gives CDR1 SGHAT, CDR2 FQDESV (reference sequence). The CDR3 reads CASRETGVREDTQYF. CDR3 sequence (DNA): TGTGCCAGCAGGGAGACAGGGGTCAGGGAAGATACGCAGTATTTT.

The J gene is TRBJ2-7, the V gene TRBV6-1; D perhaps matches TRBD1 (6 bases). V shed 0 bases and J shed 2 bases, with 8 bases lying between them. Germline V gene lookup returns CDR1 MNHNS and CDR2 SASEGT. The CDR3 sequence is 14 residues long. CDR3 in DNA: TGTGCCAGCAGTGAAGCACACAGGGCCTACGAGCAGTACTTC. Protein product: CASSEAHRAYEQYF.

This rearrangement joins TRBV7-2 to TRBJ1-5; D ambiguous. V was clipped by 2 bases and J by 0 bases, with 11 bases between them. The germline CDR1 and CDR2 sequences are SGHTA and FQGNSA. This CDR3 has 16 amino acids. CDR3 residues: CASSLTSRNSNQPQHF. CDR3 DNA sequence: TGTGCCAGCAGCTTAACCTCCAGAAATAGCAATCAGCCCCAGCATTTT.

The chain uses TRBV30 and TRBJ2-3; D uncertain. The V end lost 1 base, the J end lost 5 bases, and 19 bases lay between the germline ends. In germline, CDR1 is GTSNPN, CDR2 SVGIG (reference sequence). The CDR3 covers 16 residues. The CDR3 region has the DNA TGTGCCTGGAGTGGTAAGCCCAATGACTTCGTAGATACGCAGTATTTT. This encodes CAWSGKPNDFVDTQYF. Full variable domain (missing parts from reference TRBV30 and TRBJ2-3): SQTIHQWPATLVQPVGSPLSLECTVEGTSNPNLYWYRQAAGRGLQLLFYSVGIGQISSEVPQNLSASRPQDRQFILSSKKLLLSDSGFYLCAWSGKPNDFVDTQYFGPGTRLTVL.

This chain joins TRBV5-1 and TRBJ1-2; TRBD1 agrees at 8 bases. V lost 4 bases, J lost 6 bases, and 5 bases stayed unmatched. The CDR3 spans 13 residues. The germline V gene has CDR1 SGHRS and CDR2 YFSETQ. In nucleotides, the CDR3 is TGCGCCAGCAGCACCGGACAGGGAGATGGCTACACCTTC. Protein product: CASSTGQGDGYTF. Variable domain in full (rest from reference TRBV5-1 and TRBJ1-2): KAGVTQTPRYLIKTRGQQVTLSCSPISGHRSVSWYQQTPGQGLQFLFEYFSETQRNKGNFPGRFSGRQFSNSRSEMNVSTLELGDSALYLCASSTGQGDGYTFGSGTRLTVV.

J is TRBJ2-7 and V is TRBV10-1; TRBD2 agrees at 14 bases. Per germline, CDR1 WNHNN and CDR2 SYGVQD (reference sequence). Trimming removed 9 bases from V and 7 bases from J; junction bases left unmatched: 2. The CDR3 is 12 amino acids. CDR3 in DNA: TGCGCCAGGACTAGCGGGAGGGGTGAGCAGTACTTC. It specifies CARTSGRGEQYF.

The rearrangement uses TRBV7-7 and TRBJ2-1, with TRBD1 matching over 8 bases. This CDR3 spans 15 amino acids. With 1 base clipped from V and 5 bases from J, the junction kept 4 bases outside the gene matches. Germline V gene data show CDR1 as SSHAT and CDR2 as FNYEAQ (reference sequence). CDR3 amino acids: CASSLGQGADNEQFF. The CDR3 DNA reads as TGTGCCAGCAGCTTAGGGCAGGGGGCTGACAATGAGCAGTTCTTC.

This clone was found a few times. V and J are TRBV5-1 and TRBJ2-7; tentative D call: TRBD1 (5 bases). The germline V gene has CDR1 SGHRS and CDR2 YFSETQ. Trimming pared 6 bases from V and 2 bases from J, leaving 9 bases between. This CDR3 region has 12 residues. CDR3 protein: CASNDSPYEQYF. DNA for the CDR3: TGCGCCAGCAACGACAGCCCCTACGAGCAGTACTTC.

The chain recombines TRBV5-1 with TRBJ2-7; the match to TRBD2 covers 8 bases. Germline V gives CDR1 SGHRS, CDR2 YFSETQ. With V trimmed by 0 bases and J by 3 bases, 5 bases remained unmatched. The CDR3 runs 15 residues. CDR3 in amino acids: CASSLGGGRSYEQYF. CDR3 DNA sequence: TGCGCCAGCAGCTTGGGCGGGGGGCGAAGCTACGAGCAGTACTTC.

This sequence joins TRBV6-1 and TRBJ1-4; possible D gene TRBD1, 5 bases. Trimming pared 3 bases from V and 6 bases from J, leaving 14 bases between. This CDR3 is 15 amino acids long. CDR1 and CDR2 from the germline V gene are MNHNS and SASEGT. This CDR3 reads CASSDLSGGDEKLFF. CDR3 bases: TGTGCCAGCAGTGATCTCAGCGGAGGGGATGAAAAACTGTTTTTT.

Worth noting for this clone: The same CDR3 is also encoded by other DNA sequences in this sample. The rearrangement joins TRBV3-1 (or the pseudogene TRBV3-2) to TRBJ1-2; the match to TRBD1 covers 7 bases. This CDR3 has 14 residues. Germline CDR1 is LGHDT and CDR2 is YNNKEL (reference sequence). J was trimmed by 4 bases and V by 4 bases; bases with no gene match: 6. The CDR3 is CASSPRQGSYGYTF. DNA for the CDR3: TGTGCCAGCAGCCCCCGACAGGGTTCCTATGGCTACACCTTC.

The rearrangement uses TRBV5-1 and TRBJ2-5; 8 bases fit TRBD2. Trimming cost V 3 bases and J 2 bases; bases outside gene matches: 3. The CDR3 is made up of 14 amino acids. Germline loops: CDR1 SGHRS, CDR2 YFSETQ. The CDR3 loop reads CASSSIAGQETQYF. In nucleotides, the CDR3 is TGCGCCAGCAGCTCAATAGCGGGACAAGAGACCCAGTACTTC.

The J gene is TRBJ1-2, the V gene TRBV7-2; 8 positions agree with TRBD1. V shed 5 bases, J shed 7 bases, and the junction held 12 bases outside the gene matches. Germline CDR1 reads SGHTA; CDR2 reads FQGNSA. This CDR3 is built from 15 residues. CDR3 sequence reads: CASSPQYRGLSGYTF. CDR3 bases: TGTGCCAGCAGCCCGCAATACAGGGGGTTAAGTGGCTACACCTTC.

The CDR3 coding sequence is TGTGCCAGCAGTTTGGGCAGGGGAAGCTATGGCTACACCTTC. Residues: CASSLGRGSYGYTF. This chain connects TRBV27 to TRBJ1-2, with D possibly matching TRBD1 (6 bases). The V gene's germline CDR1 is MNHEY and CDR2 SMNVEV (reference sequence). This CDR3 region has 14 residues. Trimming took off 3 bases at V and 4 bases at J, with 12 bases between the two ends.

The chain joins TRBV19 to TRBJ1-5; 9 nucleotides agree with TRBD1. V gave up 4 bases and J gave up 3 bases; unmatched junction bases: 7. The length of the CDR3 is 16 residues. Germline loops: CDR1 LNHDA, CDR2 SQIVND (reference sequence). DNA for the CDR3: TGTGCCAGTAGTAACCCGACAGGGGGAATCAATCAGCCCCAGCATTTT. It encodes CASSNPTGGINQPQHF.

V gene TRBV6-5 combines with J gene TRBJ1-2, with TRBD1 matching 9 bases. CDR1 is MNHEY and CDR2 is SVGAGI in the germline V gene. The J segment lost 4 bases and the V segment lost 0 bases, leaving 3 bases of the junction unmatched. The length of the CDR3 is 15 residues. The CDR3 here is CASSYSGQGIYGYTF. The CDR3 coding sequence is TGTGCCAGCAGTTACTCGGGACAGGGAATCTATGGCTACACCTTC.

The V and J genes are TRBV6-5 and TRBJ2-7; unclear D gene. The CDR3 has 12 residues. V lost 4 bases and J 3 bases, leaving 7 bases between the germline ends. Germline V gene data show CDR1 as MNHEY and CDR2 as SVGAGI. CDR3 amino acids: CASSSGFYEQYF. The CDR3 coding sequence is TGTGCCAGCAGTTCAGGTTTCTACGAGCAGTACTTC.

The chain joins TRBV30 to TRBJ2-1; TRBD1 aligns across 7 bases. V shed 0 bases, J shed 10 bases, and the junction held 3 bases outside the gene matches. Germline CDR1 is GTSNPN and CDR2 is SVGIG (reference sequence). This CDR3 comprises 12 residues. The CDR3 region is CAWSVPTGEQFF. The DNA for the CDR3 is TGTGCCTGGAGTGTACCGACAGGGGAGCAGTTCTTC.

The chain recombines TRBV11-2 with TRBJ1-1; D is possibly TRBD1 (5 bases). The CDR3 sequence is 16 residues long. From germline, CDR1 is SGHAT and CDR2 FQNNGV. V gave up 5 bases and J gave up 1 base, with 17 bases separating them. The CDR3 nucleotides read TGTGCCAGCAGCGTCATCTCAGGGATGGGGAACACTGAAGCTTTCTTT. It specifies CASSVISGMGNTEAFF.

The chain uses TRBV10-3 and TRBJ2-7; D call uncertain. V gave up 5 bases and J gave up 6 bases, with 20 bases separating them. CDR1 and CDR2 (germline): ENHRY, SYGVKD. The CDR3 is 15 amino acids. The DNA of the CDR3 is TGTGCCATCAGTATCAACCCAAATCTGCGGTTCGAGCAGTACTTC. Protein sequence: CAISINPNLRFEQYF.